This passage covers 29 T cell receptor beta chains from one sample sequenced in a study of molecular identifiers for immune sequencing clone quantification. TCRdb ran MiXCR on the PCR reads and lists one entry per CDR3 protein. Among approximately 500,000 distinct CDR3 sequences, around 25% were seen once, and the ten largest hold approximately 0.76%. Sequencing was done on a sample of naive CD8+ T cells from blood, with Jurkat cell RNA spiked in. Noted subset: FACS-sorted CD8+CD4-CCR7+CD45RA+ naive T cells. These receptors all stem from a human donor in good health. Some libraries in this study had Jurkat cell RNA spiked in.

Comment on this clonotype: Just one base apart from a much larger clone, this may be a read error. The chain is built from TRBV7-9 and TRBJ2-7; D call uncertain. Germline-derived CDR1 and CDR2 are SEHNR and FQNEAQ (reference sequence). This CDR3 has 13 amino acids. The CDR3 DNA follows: TGTGCCAGCAGCCCATCGGCTTCCTACGGGCAGTACTTC. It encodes CASSPSASYGQYF.

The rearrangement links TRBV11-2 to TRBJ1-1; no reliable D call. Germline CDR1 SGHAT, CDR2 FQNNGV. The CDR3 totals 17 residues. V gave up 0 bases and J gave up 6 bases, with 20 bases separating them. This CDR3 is CASSLDVGVRSVAEAFF. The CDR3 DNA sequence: TGTGCCAGCAGCTTAGATGTCGGCGTGAGGTCGGTCGCTGAAGCTTTCTTT. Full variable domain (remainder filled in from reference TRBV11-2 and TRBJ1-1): EAGVAQSPRYKIIEKRQSVAFWCNPISGHATLYWYQQILGQGPKLLIQFQNNGVVDDSQLPKDRFSAERLKGVDSTLKIQPAKLEDSAVYLCASSLDVGVRSVAEAFFGQGTRLTVV.

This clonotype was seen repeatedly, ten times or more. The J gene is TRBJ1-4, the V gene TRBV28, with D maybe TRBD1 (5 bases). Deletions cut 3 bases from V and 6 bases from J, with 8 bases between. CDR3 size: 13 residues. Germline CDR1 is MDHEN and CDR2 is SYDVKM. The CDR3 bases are TGTGCCAGCAGTTTTCGGGGCCATGAAAAACTGTTTTTT. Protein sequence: CASSFRGHEKLFF.

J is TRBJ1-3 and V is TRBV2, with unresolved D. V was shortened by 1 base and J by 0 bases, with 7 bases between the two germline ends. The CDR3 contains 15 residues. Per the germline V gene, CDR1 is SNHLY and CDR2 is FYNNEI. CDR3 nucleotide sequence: TGTGCCAGCAGTGAAGACGCTAACTCTGGAAACACCATATATTTT. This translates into CASSEDANSGNTIYF. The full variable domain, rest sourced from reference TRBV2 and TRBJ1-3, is EPEVTQTPSHQVTQMGQEVILRCVPISNHLYFYWYRQILGQKVEFLVSFYNNEISEKSEIFDDQFSVERPDGSNFTLKIRSTKLEDSAMYFCASSEDANSGNTIYFGEGSWLTVV.

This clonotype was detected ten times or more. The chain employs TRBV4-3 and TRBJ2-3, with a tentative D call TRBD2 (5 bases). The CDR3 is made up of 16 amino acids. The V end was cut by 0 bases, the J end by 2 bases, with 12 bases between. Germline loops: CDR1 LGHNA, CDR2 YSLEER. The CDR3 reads CASSQDSGSFTDTQYF. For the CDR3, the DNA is TGCGCCAGCAGCCAAGACAGCGGTTCCTTCACAGATACGCAGTATTTT.

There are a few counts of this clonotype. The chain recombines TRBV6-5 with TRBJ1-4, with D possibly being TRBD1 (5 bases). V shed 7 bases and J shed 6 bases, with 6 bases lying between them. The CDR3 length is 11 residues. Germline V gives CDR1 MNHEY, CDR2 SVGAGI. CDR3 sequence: CASMGDEKLFF. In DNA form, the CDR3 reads TGTGCCAGCATGGGGGATGAAAAACTGTTTTTT.

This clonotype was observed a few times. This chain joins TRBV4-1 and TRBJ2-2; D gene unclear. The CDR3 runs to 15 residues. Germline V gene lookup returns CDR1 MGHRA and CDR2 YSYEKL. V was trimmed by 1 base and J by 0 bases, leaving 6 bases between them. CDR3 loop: CASSQADANTGELFF. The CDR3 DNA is TGCGCCAGCAGCCAAGCAGATGCGAACACCGGGGAGCTGTTTTTT.

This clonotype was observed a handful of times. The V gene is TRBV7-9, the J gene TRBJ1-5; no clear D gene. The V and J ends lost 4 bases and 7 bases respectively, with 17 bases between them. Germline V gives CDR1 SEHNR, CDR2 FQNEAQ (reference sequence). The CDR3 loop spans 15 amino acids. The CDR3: CASSSSDISGQPQHF. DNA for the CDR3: TGTGCCAGCAGCTCCAGTGACATATCGGGACAGCCCCAGCATTTT.

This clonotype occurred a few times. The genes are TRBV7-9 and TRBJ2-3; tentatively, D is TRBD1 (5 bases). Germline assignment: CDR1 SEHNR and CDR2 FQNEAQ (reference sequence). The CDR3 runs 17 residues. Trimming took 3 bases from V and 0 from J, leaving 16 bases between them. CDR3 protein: CASSLSLSGSSTDTQYF. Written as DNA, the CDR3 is TGTGCCAGCAGCTTGTCACTGTCAGGGTCTAGCACAGATACGCAGTATTTT.

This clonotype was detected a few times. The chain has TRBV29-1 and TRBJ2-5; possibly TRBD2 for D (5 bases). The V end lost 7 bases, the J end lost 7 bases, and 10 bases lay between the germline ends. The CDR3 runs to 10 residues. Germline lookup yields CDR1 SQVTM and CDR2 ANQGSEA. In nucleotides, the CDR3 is TGCAGCGCTCTTCGGGGGACCCAGTACTTC. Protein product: CSALRGTQYF.

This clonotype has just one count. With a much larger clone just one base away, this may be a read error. This chain's CDR3 is CATSDMSSDTQYF. As DNA, the CDR3 is TGTGCCACCAGTGATATGAGTTCAGATACGCAGTATTTT. The rearrangement joins TRBV24-1 to TRBJ2-3, with D uncertain. The ends were cut back, 3 bases at V and 4 bases at J, with 7 bases in the middle. CDR1 KGHDR and CDR2 SFDVKD come from the germline V gene. CDR3 size: 13 residues.

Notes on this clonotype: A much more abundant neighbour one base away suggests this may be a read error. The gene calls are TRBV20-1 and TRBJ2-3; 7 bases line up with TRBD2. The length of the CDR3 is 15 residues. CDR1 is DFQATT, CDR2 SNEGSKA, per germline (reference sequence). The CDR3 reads CSTRDLGLGTDTQYF. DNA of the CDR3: TGCAGTACTAGAGATTTAGGACTAGGCACAGATACGCAGTATTTT.

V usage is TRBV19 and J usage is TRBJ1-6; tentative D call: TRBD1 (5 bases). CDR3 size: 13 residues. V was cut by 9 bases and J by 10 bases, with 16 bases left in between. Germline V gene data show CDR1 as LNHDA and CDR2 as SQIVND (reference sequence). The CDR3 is CASRTGFGSPLHF. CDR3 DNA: TGTGCCAGCCGTACAGGTTTTGGATCACCCCTCCACTTT.

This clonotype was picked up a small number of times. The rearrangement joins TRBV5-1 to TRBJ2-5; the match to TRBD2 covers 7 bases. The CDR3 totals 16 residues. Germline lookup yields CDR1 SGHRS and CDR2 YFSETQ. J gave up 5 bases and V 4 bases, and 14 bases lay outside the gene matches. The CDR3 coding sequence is TGCGCCAGCAGCGGGGACCTAGTGGGAGGGTTGGAGACCCAGTACTTC. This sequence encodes CASSGDLVGGLETQYF.

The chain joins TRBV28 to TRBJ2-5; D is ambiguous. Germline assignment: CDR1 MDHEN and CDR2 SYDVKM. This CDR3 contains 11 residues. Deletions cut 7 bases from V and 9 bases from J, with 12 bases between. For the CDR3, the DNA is TGTGCCAGCATGACCGACCGCGCCCAGTACTTC. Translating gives CASMTDRAQYF.

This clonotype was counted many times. The DNA for the CDR3 is TGTGCCAGCAGCCCCCGGGATTCGGGCACAGATACGCAGTATTTT. The encoded protein is CASSPRDSGTDTQYF. The rearrangement joins TRBV4-2 to TRBJ2-3; TRBD2 might be the D (5 bases). V lost 4 bases and J 1 base, leaving 12 bases between the germline ends. The length of the CDR3 is 15 residues. Germline CDR1 reads LGHNA; CDR2 reads YNFKEQ.

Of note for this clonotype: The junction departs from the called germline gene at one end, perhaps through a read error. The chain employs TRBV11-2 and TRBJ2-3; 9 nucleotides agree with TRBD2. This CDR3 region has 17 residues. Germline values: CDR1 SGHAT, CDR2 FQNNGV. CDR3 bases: TGTGCCAGCAGCCCTCCTTATGGGACTAGCTCCGCAGATACGCAGTGTTTT. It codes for CASSPPYGTSSADTQCF. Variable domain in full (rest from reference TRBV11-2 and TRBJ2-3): EAGVAQSPRYKIIEKRQSVAFWCNPISGHATLYWYQQILGQGPKLLIQFQNNGVVDDSQLPKDRFSAERLKGVDSTLKIQPAKLEDSAVYLCASSPPYGTSSADTQCFGPGTRLTVL.

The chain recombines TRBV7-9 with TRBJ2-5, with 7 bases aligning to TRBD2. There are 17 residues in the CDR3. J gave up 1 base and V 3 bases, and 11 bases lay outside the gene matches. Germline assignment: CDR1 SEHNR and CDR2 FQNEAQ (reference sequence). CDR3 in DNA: TGTGCCAGCAGCTTCCACCCCATAGGGACTACCCAAGAGACCCAGTACTTC. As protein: CASSFHPIGTTQETQYF. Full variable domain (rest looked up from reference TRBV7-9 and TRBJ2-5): DTGVSQNPRHKITKRGQNVTFRCDPISEHNRLYWYRQTLGQGPEFLTYFQNEAQLEKSRLLSDRFSAERPKGSFSTLEIQRTEQGDSAMYLCASSFHPIGTTQETQYFGPGTRLLVL.

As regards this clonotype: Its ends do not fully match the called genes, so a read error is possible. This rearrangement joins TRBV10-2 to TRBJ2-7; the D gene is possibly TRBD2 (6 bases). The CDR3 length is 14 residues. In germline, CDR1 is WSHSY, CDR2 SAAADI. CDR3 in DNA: TGCGCCAGCAGTGAGTTTGACCGTGGAGGGGAGCGGTACTTC. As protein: CASSEFDRGGERYF.

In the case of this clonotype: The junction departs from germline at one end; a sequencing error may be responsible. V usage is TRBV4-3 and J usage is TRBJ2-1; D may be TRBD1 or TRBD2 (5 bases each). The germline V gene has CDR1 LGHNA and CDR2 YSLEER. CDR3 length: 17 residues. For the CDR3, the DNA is TGCGCCAGCAGCCAAGATTTTTGGGGACCCTACCAAAATGCGCAGTTCTTC. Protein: CASSQDFWGPYQNAQFF.

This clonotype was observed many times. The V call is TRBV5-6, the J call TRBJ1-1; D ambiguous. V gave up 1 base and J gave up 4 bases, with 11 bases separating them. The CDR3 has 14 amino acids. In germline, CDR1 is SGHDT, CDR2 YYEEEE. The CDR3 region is CASSLIGFGTEAFF. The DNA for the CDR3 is TGTGCCAGCAGCTTGATAGGATTTGGCACTGAAGCTTTCTTT.

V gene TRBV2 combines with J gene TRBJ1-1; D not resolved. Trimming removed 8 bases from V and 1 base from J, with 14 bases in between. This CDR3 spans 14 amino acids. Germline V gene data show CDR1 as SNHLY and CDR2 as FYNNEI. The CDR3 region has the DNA TGTGCCAGCCGGGAGGACTACTCGAACACTGAAGCTTTCTTT. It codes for CASREDYSNTEAFF.

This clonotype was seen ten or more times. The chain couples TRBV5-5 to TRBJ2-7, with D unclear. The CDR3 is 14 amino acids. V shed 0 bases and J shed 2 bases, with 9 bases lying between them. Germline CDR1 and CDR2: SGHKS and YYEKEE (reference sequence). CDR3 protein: CASSLGQNAYEQYF. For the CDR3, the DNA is TGTGCCAGCAGCTTGGGACAAAATGCCTACGAGCAGTACTTC.

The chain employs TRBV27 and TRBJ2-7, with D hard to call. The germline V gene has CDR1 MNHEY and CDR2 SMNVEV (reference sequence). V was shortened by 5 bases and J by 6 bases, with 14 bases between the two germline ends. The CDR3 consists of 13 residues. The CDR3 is CASSLSRRSEQYF. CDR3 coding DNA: TGTGCCAGCAGTCTAAGCCGCCGGAGCGAGCAGTACTTC.

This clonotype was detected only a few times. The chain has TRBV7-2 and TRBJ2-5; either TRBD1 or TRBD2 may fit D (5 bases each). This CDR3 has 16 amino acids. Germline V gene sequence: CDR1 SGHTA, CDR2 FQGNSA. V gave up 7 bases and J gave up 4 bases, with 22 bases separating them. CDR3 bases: TGTGCCAGCAACCAGAGGGGTTTCGGCGCAGGAGAGACCCAGTACTTC. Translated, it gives CASNQRGFGAGETQYF.

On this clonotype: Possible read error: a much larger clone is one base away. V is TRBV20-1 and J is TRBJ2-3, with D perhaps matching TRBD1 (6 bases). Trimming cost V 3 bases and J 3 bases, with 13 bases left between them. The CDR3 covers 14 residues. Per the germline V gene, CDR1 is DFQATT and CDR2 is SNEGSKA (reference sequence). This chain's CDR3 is CSARTRDRTDTQYF. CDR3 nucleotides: TGCAGTGCTAGGACACGTGACAGGACAGATACGCAGTATTTT.

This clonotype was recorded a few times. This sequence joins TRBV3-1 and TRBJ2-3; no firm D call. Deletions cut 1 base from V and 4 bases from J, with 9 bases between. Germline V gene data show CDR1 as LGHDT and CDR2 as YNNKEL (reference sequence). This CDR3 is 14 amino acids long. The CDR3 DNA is TGTGCCAGCAGCCAAGTTCCTTCCGCAGATACGCAGTATTTT. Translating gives CASSQVPSADTQYF.

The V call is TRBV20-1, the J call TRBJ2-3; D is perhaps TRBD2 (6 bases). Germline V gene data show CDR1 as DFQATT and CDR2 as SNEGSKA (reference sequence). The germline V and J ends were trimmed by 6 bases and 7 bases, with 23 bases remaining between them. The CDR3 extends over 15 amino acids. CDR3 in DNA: TGCAGTGCGACCGACCGGGACTCGCATCTCCATACGCAGTATTTT. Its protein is CSATDRDSHLHTQYF.

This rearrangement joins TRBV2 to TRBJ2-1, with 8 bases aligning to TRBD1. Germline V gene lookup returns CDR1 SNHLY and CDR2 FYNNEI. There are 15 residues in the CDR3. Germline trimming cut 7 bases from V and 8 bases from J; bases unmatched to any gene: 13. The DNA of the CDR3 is TGTGCCAGCAACCAAGGGCTGGACAGGGTTGATGAGCAGTTCTTC. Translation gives CASNQGLDRVDEQFF. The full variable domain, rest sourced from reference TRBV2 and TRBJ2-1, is EPEVTQTPSHQVTQMGQEVILRCVPISNHLYFYWYRQILGQKVEFLVSFYNNEISEKSEIFDDQFSVERPDGSNFTLKIRSTKLEDSAMYFCASNQGLDRVDEQFFGPGTRLTVL.